Following are 7 T cell receptor beta chains from one sample sequenced in a study of blood T cells in healthy people across ages. Sample-barcoded 5' priming and a J-beta primer mix drove a second PCR of roughly 6 to 12 cycles. From the 5' RACE reads, TCRdb called clonotypes with MiXCR, one entry per CDR3 protein. Here the sample spans roughly 570,000 distinct CDR3 sequences, approximately 25% being singletons. Sequencing was done on a sample of blood. These TCRs come from a woman in her seventies in good health.

The V call is TRBV4-1, the J call TRBJ1-3; D gene ambiguous. Germline V lookup: CDR1 MGHRA, CDR2 YSYEKL. V lost 4 bases, J lost 3 bases, and 13 bases lay in between. The CDR3 spans 15 residues. The CDR3 sequence is CASSLKGVDGNTIYF. The CDR3 bases are TGCGCCAGCAGCCTCAAGGGTGTGGATGGAAACACCATATATTTT.

In this sample, this clonotype turned up many times. The chain has TRBV5-6 and TRBJ1-5; 8 bases fit TRBD1. This CDR3 is 17 amino acids long. Germline-derived CDR1 and CDR2 are SGHDT and YYEEEE. V was pared by 4 bases and J by 0 bases, with 9 bases of the junction left unmatched. The CDR3 spells CASSRTTGEYSNQPQHF. For the CDR3, the DNA is TGTGCCAGCAGCCGGACGACAGGGGAATATAGCAATCAGCCCCAGCATTTT.

The chain recombines TRBV10-3 with TRBJ1-5, with D possibly TRBD1 on 6 matching bases. Trimming took off 6 bases at V and 3 bases at J, with 9 bases between the two ends. Germline V gene sequence: CDR1 ENHRY, CDR2 SYGVKD. The CDR3 consists of 13 residues. The chain's CDR3 is CAISQGTNQPQHF. CDR3 coding DNA: TGTGCCATCAGCCAGGGGACCAATCAGCCCCAGCATTTT.

This chain links TRBV7-2 with TRBJ1-1; a possible D gene is TRBD1 (6 bases). CDR1 and CDR2 (germline): SGHTA, FQGNSA. This CDR3 has 13 residues. Trimming cost V 3 bases and J 9 bases, with 14 bases left between them. In nucleotides, the CDR3 is TGTGCCAGCAGCTTCGTTGCCCGGGACAAAGCTTTCTTT. Its translation is CASSFVARDKAFF.

This clonotype came up many times. This chain's CDR3 is CASSTQGTSHNEQFF. The CDR3 coding sequence is TGTGCCAGCAGCACCCAAGGGACTAGCCACAATGAGCAGTTCTTC. V usage is TRBV7-8 and J usage is TRBJ2-1, with TRBD2 matching 9 bases. The CDR3 covers 15 residues. Germline values: CDR1 SGHVS, CDR2 FQNEAQ. Germline trimming cut 5 bases from V and 5 bases from J; bases unmatched to any gene: 7.

This clonotype was recorded a few times. V and J are TRBV13 and TRBJ2-1, with 8 bases identical to TRBD1. The CDR3 is 17 amino acids. Germline V gene data show CDR1 as PRHDT and CDR2 as FYEKMQ (reference sequence). With 5 bases clipped from V and 1 base from J, the junction kept 10 bases outside the gene matches. CDR3 in amino acids: CASSRPTGQGSYNEQFF. The CDR3 DNA reads as TGTGCCAGCAGCCGACCAACCGGACAGGGTTCCTACAATGAGCAGTTCTTC.

This clonotype was picked up many times. This chain links TRBV4-3 with TRBJ2-3; unclear D gene. V dropped 0 bases and J dropped 0 bases, with 4 bases sitting between them. This CDR3 has 14 amino acids. The V gene's germline CDR1 is LGHNA and CDR2 YSLEER. The CDR3 coding sequence is TGCGCCAGCAGCCAAGAGACCAGCACAGATACGCAGTATTTT. Protein: CASSQETSTDTQYF.